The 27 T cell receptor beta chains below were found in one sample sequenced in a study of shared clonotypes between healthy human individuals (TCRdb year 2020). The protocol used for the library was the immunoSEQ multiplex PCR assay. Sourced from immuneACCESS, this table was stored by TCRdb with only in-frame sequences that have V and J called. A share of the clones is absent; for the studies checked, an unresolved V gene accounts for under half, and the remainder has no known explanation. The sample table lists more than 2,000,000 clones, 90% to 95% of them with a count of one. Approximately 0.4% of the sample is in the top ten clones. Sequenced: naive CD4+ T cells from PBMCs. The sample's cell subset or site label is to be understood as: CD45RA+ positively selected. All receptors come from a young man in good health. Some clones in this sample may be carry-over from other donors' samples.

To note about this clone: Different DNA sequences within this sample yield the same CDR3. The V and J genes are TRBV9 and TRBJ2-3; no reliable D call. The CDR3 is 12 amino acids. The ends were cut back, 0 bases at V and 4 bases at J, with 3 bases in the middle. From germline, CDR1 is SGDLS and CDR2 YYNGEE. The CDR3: CASSVDSDTQYF. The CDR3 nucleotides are TGTGCCAGCAGCGTAGATTCAGATACGCAGTATTTT. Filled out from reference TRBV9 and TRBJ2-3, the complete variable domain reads DSGVTQTPKHLITATGQRVTLRCSPRSGDLSVYWYQQSLDQGLQFLIQYYNGEERAKGNILERFSAQQFPDLHSELNLSSLELGDSALYFCASSVDSDTQYFGPGTRLTVL.

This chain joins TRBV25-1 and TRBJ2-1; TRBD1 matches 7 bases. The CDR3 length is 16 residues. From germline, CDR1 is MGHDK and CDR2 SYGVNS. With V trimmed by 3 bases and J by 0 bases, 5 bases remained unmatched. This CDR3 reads CASSDSGTASYNEQFF. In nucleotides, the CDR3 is TGTGCCAGCAGTGACTCCGGGACAGCCTCCTACAATGAGCAGTTCTTC.

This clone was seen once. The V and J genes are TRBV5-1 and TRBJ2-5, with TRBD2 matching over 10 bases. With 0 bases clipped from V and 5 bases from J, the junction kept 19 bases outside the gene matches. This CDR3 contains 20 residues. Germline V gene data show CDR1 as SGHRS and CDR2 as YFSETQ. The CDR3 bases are TGCGCCAGCAGCTTGGTCCCGGCGGCTAGCGGGAGCCAGTGGGGGGAGACCCAGTACTTC. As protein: CASSLVPAASGSQWGETQYF.

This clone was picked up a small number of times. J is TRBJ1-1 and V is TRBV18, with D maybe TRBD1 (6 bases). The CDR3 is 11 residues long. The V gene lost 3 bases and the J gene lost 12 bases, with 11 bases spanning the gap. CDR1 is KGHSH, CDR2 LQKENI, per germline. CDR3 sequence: CASSPRQETFF. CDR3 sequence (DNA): TGTGCCAGCTCACCTCGACAGGAAACTTTCTTT.

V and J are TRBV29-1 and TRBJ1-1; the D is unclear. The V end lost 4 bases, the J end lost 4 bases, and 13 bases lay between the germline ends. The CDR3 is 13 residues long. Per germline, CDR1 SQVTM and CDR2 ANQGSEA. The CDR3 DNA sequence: TGCAGCGTTGTGTCGAGGGTTGGCACTGAAGCTTTCTTT. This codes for CSVVSRVGTEAFF.

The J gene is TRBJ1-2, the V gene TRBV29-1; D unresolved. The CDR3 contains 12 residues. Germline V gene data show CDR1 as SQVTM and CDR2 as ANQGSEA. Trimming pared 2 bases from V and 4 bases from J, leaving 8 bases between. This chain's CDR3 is CSVETDFYGYTF. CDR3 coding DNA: TGCAGCGTTGAAACGGATTTCTATGGCTACACCTTC.

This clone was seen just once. Here the CDR3 reads CASSPRVSLDIQYF. In DNA form, the CDR3 reads TGTGCCAGCTCACCACGCGTCTCCCTGGACATTCAGTACTTC. The chain carries TRBV18 and TRBJ2-4; D gene uncertain. Germline V CDR1 and CDR2: KGHSH, LQKENI. CDR3 size: 14 residues. V lost 1 base, J lost 8 bases, and 12 bases lay in between.

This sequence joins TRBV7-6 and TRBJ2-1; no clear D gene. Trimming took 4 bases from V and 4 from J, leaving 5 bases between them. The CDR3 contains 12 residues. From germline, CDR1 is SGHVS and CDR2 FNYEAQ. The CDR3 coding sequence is TGTGCCAGCAGCTCCCTATACAATGAGCAGTTCTTC. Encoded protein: CASSSLYNEQFF.

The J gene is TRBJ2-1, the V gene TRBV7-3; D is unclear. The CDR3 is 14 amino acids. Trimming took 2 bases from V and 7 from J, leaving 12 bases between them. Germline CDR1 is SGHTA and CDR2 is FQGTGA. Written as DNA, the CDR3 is TGTGCCAGCAGCTTAGGTTTCCCCAGGAATGAGCAGTTCTTC. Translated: CASSLGFPRNEQFF. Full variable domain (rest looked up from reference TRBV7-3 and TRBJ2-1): GAGVSQTPSNKVTEKGKYVELRCDPISGHTALYWYRQSLGQGPEFLIYFQGTGAADDSGLPNDRFFAVRPEGSVSTLKIQRTERGDSAVYLCASSLGFPRNEQFFGPGTRLTVL.

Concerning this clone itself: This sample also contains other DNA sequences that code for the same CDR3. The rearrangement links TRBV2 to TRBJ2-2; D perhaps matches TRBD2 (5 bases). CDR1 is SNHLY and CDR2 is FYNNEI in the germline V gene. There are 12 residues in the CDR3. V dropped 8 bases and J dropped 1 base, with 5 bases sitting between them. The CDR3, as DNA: TGTGCCAGCCGGGAGAACACCGGGGAGCTGTTTTTT. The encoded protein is CASRENTGELFF.

CDR3 region: CASSLAIGSLHDEQFF. The CDR3 bases are TGCGCCAGCAGCTTGGCCATCGGGAGCTTGCATGATGAGCAGTTCTTC. V usage is TRBV5-1 and J usage is TRBJ2-1; a possible D gene is TRBD2 (6 bases). Looked up from germline, CDR1 is SGHRS and CDR2 is YFSETQ. V was trimmed by 0 bases and J by 8 bases, leaving 18 bases between them. The CDR3 consists of 16 residues.

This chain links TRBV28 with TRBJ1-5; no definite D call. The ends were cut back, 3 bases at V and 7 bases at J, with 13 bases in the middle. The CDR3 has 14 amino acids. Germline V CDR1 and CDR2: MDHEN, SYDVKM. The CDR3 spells CASSFASPPQPQHF. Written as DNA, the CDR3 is TGTGCCAGCAGTTTTGCGTCCCCTCCCCAGCCCCAGCATTTT.

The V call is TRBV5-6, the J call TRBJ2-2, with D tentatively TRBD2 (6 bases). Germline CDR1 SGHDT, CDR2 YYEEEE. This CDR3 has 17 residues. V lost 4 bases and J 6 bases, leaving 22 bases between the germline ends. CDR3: CASSTAPGSPGSGELFF. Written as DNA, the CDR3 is TGTGCCAGCAGCACCGCCCCCGGGAGCCCAGGGTCCGGGGAGCTGTTTTTT.

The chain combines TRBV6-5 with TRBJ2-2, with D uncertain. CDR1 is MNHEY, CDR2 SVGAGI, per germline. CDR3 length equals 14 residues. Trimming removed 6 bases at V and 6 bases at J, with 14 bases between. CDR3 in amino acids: CASSLLSTAGELFF. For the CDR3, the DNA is TGTGCCAGCAGCCTCCTGAGTACGGCCGGGGAGCTGTTTTTT.

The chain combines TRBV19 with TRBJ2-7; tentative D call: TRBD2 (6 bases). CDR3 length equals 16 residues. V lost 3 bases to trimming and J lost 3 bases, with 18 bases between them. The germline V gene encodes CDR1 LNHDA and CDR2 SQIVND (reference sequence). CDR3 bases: TGTGCCAGTAGTATGGAGGGCCTCGGGCCGCGCTACGAGCAGTACTTC. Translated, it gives CASSMEGLGPRYEQYF.

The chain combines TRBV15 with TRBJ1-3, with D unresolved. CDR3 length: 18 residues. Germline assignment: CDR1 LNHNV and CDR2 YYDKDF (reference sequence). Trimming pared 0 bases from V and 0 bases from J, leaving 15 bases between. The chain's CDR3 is CATSRDIPSVSSGNTIYF. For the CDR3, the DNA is TGTGCCACCAGCAGAGATATTCCTAGTGTGAGCTCTGGAAACACCATATATTTT.

CDR3 sequence reads: CASSGRLNTEAFF. Here the CDR3 DNA reads TGTGCCAGCTCCGGCAGATTGAACACTGAAGCTTTCTTT. The genes are TRBV18 and TRBJ1-1; D is uncertain. The CDR3 has 13 residues. The ends were cut back, 6 bases at V and 0 bases at J, with 8 bases in the middle. CDR1 is KGHSH, CDR2 LQKENI, per germline.

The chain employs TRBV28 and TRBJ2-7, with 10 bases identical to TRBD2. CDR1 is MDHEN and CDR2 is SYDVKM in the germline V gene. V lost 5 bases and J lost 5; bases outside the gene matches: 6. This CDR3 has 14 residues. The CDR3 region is CASSLVAGGNEQYF. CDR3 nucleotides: TGTGCCAGCAGTCTCGTAGCGGGAGGAAACGAGCAGTACTTC.

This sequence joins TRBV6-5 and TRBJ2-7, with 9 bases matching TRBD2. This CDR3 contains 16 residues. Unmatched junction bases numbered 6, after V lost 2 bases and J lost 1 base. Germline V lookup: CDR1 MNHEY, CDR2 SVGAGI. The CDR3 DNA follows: TGTGCCAGCAGTTACGTTGGGGCGGGAGGGTCCTACGAGCAGTACTTC. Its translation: CASSYVGAGGSYEQYF.

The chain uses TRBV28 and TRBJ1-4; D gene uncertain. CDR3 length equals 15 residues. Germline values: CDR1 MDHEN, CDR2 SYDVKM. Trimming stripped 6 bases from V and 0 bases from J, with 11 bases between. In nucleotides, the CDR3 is TGTGCCAGCAGATCATCTACTGCAACTAATGAAAAACTGTTTTTT. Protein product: CASRSSTATNEKLFF.

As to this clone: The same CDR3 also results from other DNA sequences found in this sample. The CDR3 region is CASSLVGSYEQYF. CDR3 sequence (DNA): TGCGCCAGCAGCTTGGTTGGCTCCTACGAGCAGTACTTC. The chain joins TRBV5-1 to TRBJ2-7; D is unclear. The length of the CDR3 is 13 residues. Germline V lookup: CDR1 SGHRS, CDR2 YFSETQ. Trimming removed 0 bases from V and 0 bases from J, with 4 bases in between. Full variable domain (missing parts from reference TRBV5-1 and TRBJ2-7): KAGVTQTPRYLIKTRGQQVTLSCSPISGHRSVSWYQQTPGQGLQFLFEYFSETQRNKGNFPGRFSGRQFSNSRSEMNVSTLELGDSALYLCASSLVGSYEQYFGPGTRLTVT.

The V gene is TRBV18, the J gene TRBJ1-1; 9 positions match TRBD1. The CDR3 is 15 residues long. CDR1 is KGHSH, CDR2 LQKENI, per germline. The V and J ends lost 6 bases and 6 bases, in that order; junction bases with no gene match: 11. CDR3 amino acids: CASSYLTGGNAEAFF. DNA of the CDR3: TGTGCCAGCTCCTATTTAACAGGGGGCAATGCTGAAGCTTTCTTT. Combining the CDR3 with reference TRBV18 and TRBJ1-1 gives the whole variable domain NAGVMQNPRHLVRRRGQEARLRCSPMKGHSHVYWYRQLPEEGLKFMVYLQKENIIDESGMPKERFSAEFPKEGPSILRIQQVVRGDSAAYFCASSYLTGGNAEAFFGQGTRLTVV.

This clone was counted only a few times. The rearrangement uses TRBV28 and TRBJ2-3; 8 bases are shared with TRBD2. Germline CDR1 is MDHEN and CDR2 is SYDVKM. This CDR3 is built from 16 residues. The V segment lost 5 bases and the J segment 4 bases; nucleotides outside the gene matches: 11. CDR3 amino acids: CASSPQSGSFPDTQYF. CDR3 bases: TGTGCCAGCAGTCCCCAGAGCGGGAGTTTCCCAGATACGCAGTATTTT.

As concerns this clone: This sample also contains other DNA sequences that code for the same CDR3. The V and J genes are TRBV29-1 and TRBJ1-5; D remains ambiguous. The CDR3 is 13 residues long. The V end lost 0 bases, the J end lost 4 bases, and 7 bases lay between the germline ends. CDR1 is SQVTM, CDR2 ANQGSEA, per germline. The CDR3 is CSVEEGSNQPQHF. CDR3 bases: TGCAGCGTTGAAGAGGGGTCGAATCAGCCCCAGCATTTT.

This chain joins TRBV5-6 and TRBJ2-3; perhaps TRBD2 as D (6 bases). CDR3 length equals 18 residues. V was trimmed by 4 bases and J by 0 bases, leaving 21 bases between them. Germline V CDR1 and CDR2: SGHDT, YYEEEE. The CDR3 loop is CASSAVTSAGGSTDTQYF. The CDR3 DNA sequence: TGTGCCAGCAGCGCTGTGACGTCCGCTGGGGGGAGCACAGATACGCAGTATTTT.

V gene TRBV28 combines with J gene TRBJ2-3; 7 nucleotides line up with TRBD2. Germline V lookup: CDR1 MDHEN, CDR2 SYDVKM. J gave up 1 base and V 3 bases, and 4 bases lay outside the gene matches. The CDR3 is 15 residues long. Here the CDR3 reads CASSFAGAGTDTQYF. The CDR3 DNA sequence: TGTGCCAGCAGTTTCGCGGGAGCGGGCACAGATACGCAGTATTTT.

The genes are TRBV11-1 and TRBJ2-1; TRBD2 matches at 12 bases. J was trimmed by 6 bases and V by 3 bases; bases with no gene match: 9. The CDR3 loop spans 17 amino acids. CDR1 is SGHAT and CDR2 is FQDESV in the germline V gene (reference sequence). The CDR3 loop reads CASSFRLAGVTINEQFF. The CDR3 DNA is TGTGCCAGCAGCTTCAGACTAGCGGGAGTGACTATCAATGAGCAGTTCTTC.